This T cell receptor beta chain stems from a study of shared clonotypes between healthy human individuals. Assay used: immunoSEQ multiplex PCR; TCRdb lists only in-frame clones, some missing. The sample records 600,000 to 750,000 clones, over 60% being singletons. CDR1 and CDR2 from the germline V gene are SQVTM and ANQGSEA. CDR3 length: 18 amino acids. V was pared by 4 bases and J by 5 bases, with 15 bases of the junction left unmatched. This receptor was taken from a woman aged 30 to 39 in good health. Sequencing used memory CD4+ T cells sorted from blood. Regarding subset: CD45RA-negative fraction. The rearrangement links TRBV29-1 to TRBJ2-2, with TRBD1 matching over 11 bases. The CDR3 DNA reads TGCAGCGTTGTGGGGACGGGACAGGGGGTGAGAGGAACCGGGGAGCTGTTTTTT. As protein: CSVVGTGQGVRGTGELFF.